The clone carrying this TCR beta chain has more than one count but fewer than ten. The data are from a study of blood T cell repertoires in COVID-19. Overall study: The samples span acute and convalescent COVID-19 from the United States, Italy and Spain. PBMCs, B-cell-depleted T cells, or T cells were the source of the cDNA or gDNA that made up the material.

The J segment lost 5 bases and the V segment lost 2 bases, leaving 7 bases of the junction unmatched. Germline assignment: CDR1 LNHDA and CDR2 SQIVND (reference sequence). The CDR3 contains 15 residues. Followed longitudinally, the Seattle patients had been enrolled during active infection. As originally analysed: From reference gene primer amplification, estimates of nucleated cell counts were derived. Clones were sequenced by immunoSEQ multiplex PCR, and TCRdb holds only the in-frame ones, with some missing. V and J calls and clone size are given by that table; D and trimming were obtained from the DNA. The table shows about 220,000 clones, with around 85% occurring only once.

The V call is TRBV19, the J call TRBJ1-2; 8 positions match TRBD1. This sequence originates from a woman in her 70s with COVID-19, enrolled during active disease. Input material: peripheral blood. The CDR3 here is CASSIRQGASYGYTF. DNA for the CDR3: TGTGCCAGTAGTATACGGCAGGGGGCCTCGTATGGCTACACCTTC.